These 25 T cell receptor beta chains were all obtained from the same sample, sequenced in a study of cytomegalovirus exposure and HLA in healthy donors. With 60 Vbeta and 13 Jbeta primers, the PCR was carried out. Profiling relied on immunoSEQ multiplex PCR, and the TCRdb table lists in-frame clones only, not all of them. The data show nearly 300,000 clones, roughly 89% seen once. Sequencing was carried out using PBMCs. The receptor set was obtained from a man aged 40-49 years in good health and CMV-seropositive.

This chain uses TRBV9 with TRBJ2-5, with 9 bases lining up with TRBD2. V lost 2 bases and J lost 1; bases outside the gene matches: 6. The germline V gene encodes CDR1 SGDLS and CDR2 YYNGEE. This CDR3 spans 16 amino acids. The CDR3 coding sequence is TGTGCCAGCAGCGTCAGAGCGGGAGGACTCCAAGAGACCCAGTACTTC. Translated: CASSVRAGGLQETQYF. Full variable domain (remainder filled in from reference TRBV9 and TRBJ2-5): DSGVTQTPKHLITATGQRVTLRCSPRSGDLSVYWYQQSLDQGLQFLIQYYNGEERAKGNILERFSAQQFPDLHSELNLSSLELGDSALYFCASSVRAGGLQETQYFGPGTRLLVL.

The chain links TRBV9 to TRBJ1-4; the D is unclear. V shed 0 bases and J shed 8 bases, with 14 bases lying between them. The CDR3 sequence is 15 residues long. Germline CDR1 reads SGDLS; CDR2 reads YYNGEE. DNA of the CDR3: TGTGCCAGCAGCGTAGGTGCAGGTTTAATGGAAAAACTGTTTTTT. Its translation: CASSVGAGLMEKLFF.

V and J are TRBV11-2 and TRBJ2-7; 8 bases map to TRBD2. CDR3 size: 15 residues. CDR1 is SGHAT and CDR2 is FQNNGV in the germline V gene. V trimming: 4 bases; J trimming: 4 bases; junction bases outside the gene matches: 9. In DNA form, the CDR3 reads TGTGCCAGCAGCTGGGGGACGGGAGGGCAGTACGAGCAGTACTTC. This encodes CASSWGTGGQYEQYF.

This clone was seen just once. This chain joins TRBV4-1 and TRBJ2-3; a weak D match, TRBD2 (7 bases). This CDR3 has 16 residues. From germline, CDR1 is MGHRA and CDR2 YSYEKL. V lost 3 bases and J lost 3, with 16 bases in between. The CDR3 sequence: CASSHPGKGGTDTQYF. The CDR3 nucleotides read TGCGCCAGCAGCCACCCGGGAAAGGGGGGGACAGATACGCAGTATTTT.

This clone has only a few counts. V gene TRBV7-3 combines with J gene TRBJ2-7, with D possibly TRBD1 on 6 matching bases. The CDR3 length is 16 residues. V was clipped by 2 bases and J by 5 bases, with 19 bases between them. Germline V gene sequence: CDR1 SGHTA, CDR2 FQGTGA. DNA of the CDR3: TGTGCCAGCAGCTTAGGACCAAACAGGGCCAGAGACGAGCAGTACTTC. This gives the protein CASSLGPNRARDEQYF. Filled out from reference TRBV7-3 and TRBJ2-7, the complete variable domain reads GAGVSQTPSNKVTEKGKYVELRCDPISGHTALYWYRQSLGQGPEFLIYFQGTGAADDSGLPNDRFFAVRPEGSVSTLKIQRTERGDSAVYLCASSLGPNRARDEQYFGPGTRLTVT.

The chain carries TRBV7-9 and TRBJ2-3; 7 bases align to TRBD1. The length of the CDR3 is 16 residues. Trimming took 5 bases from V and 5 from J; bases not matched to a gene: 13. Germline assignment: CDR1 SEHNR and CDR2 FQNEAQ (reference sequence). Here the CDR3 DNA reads TGTGCCAGCAGCCCAACCGGAGGACAGGCAGGAGATACGCAGTATTTT. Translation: CASSPTGGQAGDTQYF.

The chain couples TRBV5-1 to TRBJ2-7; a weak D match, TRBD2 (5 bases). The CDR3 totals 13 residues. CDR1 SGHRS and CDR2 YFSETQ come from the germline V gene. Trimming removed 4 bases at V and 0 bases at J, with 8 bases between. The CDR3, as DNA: TGCGCCAGCAGCGAAGGGAGCTCCTACGAGCAGTACTTC. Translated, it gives CASSEGSSYEQYF.

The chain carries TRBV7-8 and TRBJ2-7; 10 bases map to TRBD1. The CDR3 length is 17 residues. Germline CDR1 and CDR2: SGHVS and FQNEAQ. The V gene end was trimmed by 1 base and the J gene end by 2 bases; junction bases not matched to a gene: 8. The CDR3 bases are TGTGCCAGCAGCTTAGGGGGAGGGGGACAGGGGACCTACGAGCAGTACTTC. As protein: CASSLGGGGQGTYEQYF. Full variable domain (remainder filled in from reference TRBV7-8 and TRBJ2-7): GAGVSQSPRYKVAKRGQDVALRCDPISGHVSLFWYQQALGQGPEFLTYFQNEAQLDKSGLPSDRFFAERPEGSVSTLKIQRTQQEDSAVYLCASSLGGGGQGTYEQYFGPGTRLTVT.

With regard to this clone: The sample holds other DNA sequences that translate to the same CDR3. The CDR3 DNA reads as TGTGCCAGCAGTTTAAGACAGCTGAACACTGAAGCTTTCTTT. Amino acid sequence: CASSLRQLNTEAFF. This chain links TRBV28 with TRBJ1-1; maybe TRBD1 (5 bases). The CDR3 runs to 14 residues. The V end lost 2 bases, the J end lost 0 bases, and 7 bases lay between the germline ends. CDR1 and CDR2 (germline): MDHEN, SYDVKM.

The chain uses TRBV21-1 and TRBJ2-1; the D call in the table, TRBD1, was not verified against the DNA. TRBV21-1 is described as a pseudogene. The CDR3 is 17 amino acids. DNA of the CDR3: TGTGCCAGCAGTTGGACTGTGGACAGGCCTCGGGGCAATGAGCAGTTCTTC. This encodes CASSWTVDRPRGNEQFF.

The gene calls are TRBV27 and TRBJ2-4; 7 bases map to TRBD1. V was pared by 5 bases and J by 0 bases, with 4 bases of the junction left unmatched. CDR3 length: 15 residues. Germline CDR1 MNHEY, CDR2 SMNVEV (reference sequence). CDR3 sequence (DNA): TGTGCCAGCAGTCCATCAGGGGGAGCCAAAAACATTCAGTACTTC. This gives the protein CASSPSGGAKNIQYF.

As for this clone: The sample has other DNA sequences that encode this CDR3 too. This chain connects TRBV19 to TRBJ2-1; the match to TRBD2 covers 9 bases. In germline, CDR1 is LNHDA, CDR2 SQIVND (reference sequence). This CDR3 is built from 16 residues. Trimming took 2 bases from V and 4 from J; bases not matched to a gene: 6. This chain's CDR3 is CASSITGLASYNEQFF. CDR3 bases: TGTGCCAGTAGTATAACGGGACTAGCCTCTTACAATGAGCAGTTCTTC.

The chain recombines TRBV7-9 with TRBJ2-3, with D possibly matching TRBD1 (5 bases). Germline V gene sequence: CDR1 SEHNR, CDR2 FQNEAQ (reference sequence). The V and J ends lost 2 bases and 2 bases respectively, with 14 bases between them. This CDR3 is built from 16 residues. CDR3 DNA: TGTGCCAGCAGCTTATTCGAAACCAGGGTCACAGATACGCAGTATTTT. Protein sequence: CASSLFETRVTDTQYF.

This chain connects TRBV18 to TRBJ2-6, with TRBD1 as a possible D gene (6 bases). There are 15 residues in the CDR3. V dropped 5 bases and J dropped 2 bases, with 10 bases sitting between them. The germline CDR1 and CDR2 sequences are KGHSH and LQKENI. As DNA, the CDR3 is TGTGCCAGCTCAGGGGGCAGGGCTGGGGCCAACGTCCTGACTTTC. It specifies CASSGGRAGANVLTF.

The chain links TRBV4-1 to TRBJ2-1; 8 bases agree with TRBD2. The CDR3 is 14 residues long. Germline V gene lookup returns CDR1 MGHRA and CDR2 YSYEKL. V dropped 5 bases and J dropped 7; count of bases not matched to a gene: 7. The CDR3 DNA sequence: TGCGCCAGCAGCGCGGCGGGAGGCCGGAATGAGCAGTTCTTC. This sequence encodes CASSAAGGRNEQFF.

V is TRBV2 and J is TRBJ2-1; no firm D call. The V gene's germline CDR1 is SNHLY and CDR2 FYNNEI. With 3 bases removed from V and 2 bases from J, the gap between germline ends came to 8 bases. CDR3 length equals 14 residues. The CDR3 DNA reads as TGTGCCAGCAGTGATTACACAGCCTACAATGAGCAGTTCTTC. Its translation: CASSDYTAYNEQFF.

The CDR3 region has the DNA TGTGCCAGCAGCTTCTCTGAAGCTTTCTTT. Its protein is CASSFSEAFF. The rearrangement joins TRBV7-9 to TRBJ1-1, with D uncertain. This CDR3 region has 10 residues. V lost 3 bases and J lost 6, with 2 bases in between. Germline CDR1 and CDR2: SEHNR and FQNEAQ (reference sequence).

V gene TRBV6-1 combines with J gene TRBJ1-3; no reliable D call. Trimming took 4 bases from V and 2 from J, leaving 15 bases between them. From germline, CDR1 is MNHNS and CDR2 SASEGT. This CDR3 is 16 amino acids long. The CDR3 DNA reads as TGTGCCAGCAGTGGTCGGACCCAGGAGGCTGGAAACACCATATATTTT. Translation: CASSGRTQEAGNTIYF.

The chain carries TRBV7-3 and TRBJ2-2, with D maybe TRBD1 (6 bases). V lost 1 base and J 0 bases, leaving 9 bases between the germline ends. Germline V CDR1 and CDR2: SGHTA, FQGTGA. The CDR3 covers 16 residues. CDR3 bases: TGTGCCAGCAGCTTAAAGGCAGGGGCGAACACCGGGGAGCTGTTTTTT. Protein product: CASSLKAGANTGELFF.

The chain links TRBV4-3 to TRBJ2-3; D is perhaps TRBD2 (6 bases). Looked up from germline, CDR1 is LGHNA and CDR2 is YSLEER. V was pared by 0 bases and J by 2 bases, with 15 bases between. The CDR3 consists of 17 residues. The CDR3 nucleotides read TGCGCCAGCAGCCAAGATTATTCGGAGGGCCCCACAGATACGCAGTATTTT. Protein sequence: CASSQDYSEGPTDTQYF.

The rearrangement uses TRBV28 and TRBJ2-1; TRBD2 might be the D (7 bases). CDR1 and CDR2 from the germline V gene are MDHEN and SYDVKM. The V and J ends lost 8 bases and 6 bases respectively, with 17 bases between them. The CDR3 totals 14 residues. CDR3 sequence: CASERGADGNEQFF. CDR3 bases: TGTGCCAGCGAACGGGGGGCTGACGGCAATGAGCAGTTCTTC.

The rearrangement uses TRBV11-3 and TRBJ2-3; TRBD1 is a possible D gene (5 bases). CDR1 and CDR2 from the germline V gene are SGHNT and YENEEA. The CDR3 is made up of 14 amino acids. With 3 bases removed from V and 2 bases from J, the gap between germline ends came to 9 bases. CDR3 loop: CASSLTAVTDTQYF. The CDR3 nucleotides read TGTGCCAGCAGCTTGACAGCAGTCACAGATACGCAGTATTTT.

CDR3 region: CAWSARLAGGPMFPGELFF. CDR3 DNA: TGTGCCTGGAGCGCTCGACTAGCGGGAGGGCCAATGTTCCCCGGGGAGCTGTTTTTT. This chain joins TRBV30 and TRBJ2-2; TRBD2 matches 14 bases. CDR3 length equals 19 residues. V gave up 3 bases and J gave up 6 bases; unmatched junction bases: 15. In germline, CDR1 is GTSNPN, CDR2 SVGIG (reference sequence). Full variable domain (outside the CDR3, taken from reference TRBV30 and TRBJ2-2): SQTIHQWPATLVQPVGSPLSLECTVEGTSNPNLYWYRQAAGRGLQLLFYSVGIGQISSEVPQNLSASRPQDRQFILSSKKLLLSDSGFYLCAWSARLAGGPMFPGELFFGEGSRLTVL.

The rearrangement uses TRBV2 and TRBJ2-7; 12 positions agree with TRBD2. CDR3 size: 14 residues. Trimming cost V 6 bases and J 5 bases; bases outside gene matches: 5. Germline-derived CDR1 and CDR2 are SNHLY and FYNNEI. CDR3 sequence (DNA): TGTGCCAGCAGGACTAGCGGGAGAACCCACGAGCAGTACTTC. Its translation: CASRTSGRTHEQYF.

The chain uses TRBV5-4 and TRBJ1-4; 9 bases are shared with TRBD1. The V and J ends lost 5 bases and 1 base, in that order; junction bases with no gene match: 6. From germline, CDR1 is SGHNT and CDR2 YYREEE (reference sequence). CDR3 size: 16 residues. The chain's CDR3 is CASRPTGGGTNEKLFF. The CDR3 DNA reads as TGTGCCAGCAGGCCGACAGGGGGAGGAACTAATGAAAAACTGTTTTTT.